The text below deals with one T cell receptor (beta chain). Its cognate antigen has yet to be identified. Within one base of it there is no much larger clone, and no base qualities were kept. Libraries were made using 5' RACE. The run used an Illumina HiSeq 2500. A second PCR of about 6 to 12 cycles was run with a J-beta primer mix and a sample-barcoded 5' primer. A unique molecular identifier was introduced onto each TCR beta cDNA molecule by a template-switch 5' adaptor carrying 12 random nucleotides. At least 2.5 million CDR3-containing paired-end reads were obtained from each sample. First-strand cDNA synthesis was performed from all RNA using the Mint cDNA synthesis kit, with priming by a TRBC-specific oligonucleotide. Following uracil-DNA glycosylase treatment, a first 18-cycle PCR with universal primers M1SS and BC2_uni_R was performed on all cDNA. The study's own analysis went as follows. For normalization, 1 million high-quality reads, each with a distinct molecular identifier, were randomly selected from each sample. Reads sharing molecular identifiers were discarded rather than binned into consensus sequences. MiTCR, with a Q25 quality threshold and the strictest error-elimination algorithm, was used for CDR3 identification, clonotype clustering and error correction. A nonparametric unseen species model with Euler transformation was used to estimate a lower bound on total TCR beta diversity. TCRdb ran its own pipeline on the public reads, namely fastp trimming at Q25 and MiXCR clone calling, and kept in-frame beta chains. Every entry covers one CDR3 protein and lists the most common genes and DNA from its rows. The authors' filters were not applied to this entry. The sample includes around 850,000 distinct CDR3 sequences, with 30% to 45% observed a single time. Jointly, the top ten make up about an eighth of the sample.

The donors were roughly 39 Caucasian individuals from Russia, aged about 6 to 100 years, who were systemically healthy. Around 10 milliliters of peripheral blood were collected from each donor into EDTA-treated Vacutainer tubes. Ficoll-Paque density-gradient centrifugation was used to isolate PBMCs, with at least 6.5 million per sample. Total RNA, at least 6 micrograms per sample, was extracted from PBMCs with Trizol reagent. Naive CD45RAhigh/CD27high T cell percentages were measured by flow cytometry on a PBMC aliquot from every donor. These data are taken from a study of blood T cells in healthy people across ages (dated by TCRdb to 2013 to 2016). Regarding the study in general: In model experiments, roughly one uniquely barcoded TCR beta cDNA molecule per two T cells was captured by template switching. To track age-related changes in TCR beta repertoire diversity, the study relied on deep sequencing normalized with unique cDNA molecular identifiers. Four age groups were formed from the donors: young (average approximately 17 years), middle-aged (approximately 39), aged (62) and long-lived (82). To avoid experimental bias, donors of different ages were randomly spread across the sequencing lanes. Two additional independent replicas of 1 million unique cDNA reads from the same blood draw were analyzed for two donors (one aged 18 to 30 and one aged 80 or older). Beyond this particular receptor, the publication reports: Estimates of total diversity based on one million sequenced T cells were considered lower bounds and underestimates. Compared with the aged group, more naive CD4+ T cells, fewer expanded clones and increased TCR diversity were shown by the long-lived group, suggesting age selection. Bulk unsorted PBMC profiling prevented conclusive comparison of naive and antigen-experienced compartments. Donor CMV infection status was unknown, potentially confounding age-related changes in expanded clonotypes. Observed TCR beta diversity correlated strongly with the percentage of naive T cells measured by flow cytometry. Observed TCR beta diversity per million T cells fell roughly linearly with age, and a significant reduction was already apparent by age about 38.

This TCR was sampled from a man aged 18-30 years in good health. The sample taken for sequencing was blood.

The DNA reads as follows: TGTGCCAGCAGTTTAGGCGACAGCCCCAGGACTGAAGCTTTCTTT. This yields the protein CASSLGDSPRTEAFF. Rearrangement joined TRBV12-3 or TRBV12-4 to TRBJ1-1; a weak D assignment points to TRBD1 (5 bases agree). The CDR3 has 15 amino acids, counting the end cysteine and phenylalanine. Only the CDR3 part of the read is kept: 45 bases, read in frame from the first base. V loses 1 base of germline sequence and J loses 5 bases, and the interval between the two ends is 14 bases.